These 16 T cell receptor beta chains were sequenced from one sample in a study of cytomegalovirus exposure and HLA in healthy donors. Sequencing was performed with immunoSEQ multiplex PCR; in TCRdb, only in-frame clones are kept and a portion is missing. Of about 98,000 clones listed, approximately 94% are singletons. The material sequenced was PBMCs. Every receptor here comes from a woman aged 18-29 years in good health and CMV-seronegative.

The chain joins TRBV6-5 to TRBJ2-2, with D possibly TRBD1 on 6 matching bases. Trimming shortened V by 6 bases and J by 5 bases, and 10 bases separated the two germline ends. The CDR3 spans 13 residues. Germline CDR1 MNHEY, CDR2 SVGAGI. This chain's CDR3 is CASRQQGTGELFF. The CDR3 nucleotides read TGTGCCAGCAGACAACAGGGTACCGGGGAGCTGTTTTTT.

The chain is built from TRBV6-6 and TRBJ2-5, with D possibly TRBD1 on 6 matching bases. Germline V CDR1 and CDR2: MNHNY, SVGAGI (reference sequence). With 5 bases removed from V and 3 bases from J, the gap between germline ends came to 13 bases. The CDR3 has 14 residues. CDR3 DNA: TGTGCCAGCAGTAGGGACATCCCCAAAGAGACCCAGTACTTC. Its translation is CASSRDIPKETQYF.

The table lists this clone with a few counts. The V call is TRBV10-1, the J call TRBJ2-7; possible D gene TRBD2, 5 bases. CDR1 and CDR2 from the germline V gene are WNHNN and SYGVQD (reference sequence). Trimming removed 4 bases from V and 6 bases from J, with 13 bases in between. The CDR3 is 13 amino acids. As DNA, the CDR3 is TGCGCCAGCAGTGGTGAGGGTATGGGCGAGCAGTACTTC. It encodes CASSGEGMGEQYF.

The rearrangement links TRBV7-3 to TRBJ1-3, with 8 bases that match TRBD1. The V segment lost 5 bases and the J segment 4 bases; nucleotides outside the gene matches: 1. Germline loops: CDR1 SGHTA, CDR2 FQGTGA. The CDR3 has 13 residues. The CDR3 spells CASSQGAGNTIYF. The CDR3, as DNA: TGTGCCAGCAGCCAGGGGGCCGGAAACACCATATATTTT.

The rearrangement joins TRBV2 to TRBJ2-7; TRBD2 matches at 10 bases. Germline CDR1 is SNHLY and CDR2 is FYNNEI. This CDR3 is 14 amino acids long. The ends lost 6 bases at V and 7 bases at J; junction bases unmatched: 9. The CDR3 sequence is CASRGQTSGPEQYF. In DNA, the CDR3 is TGTGCCAGCAGGGGGCAGACTAGCGGGCCGGAGCAGTACTTC.

This sequence joins TRBV5-1 and TRBJ2-5; the D is unclear. Trimming took 0 bases from V and 3 from J, leaving 18 bases between them. CDR3 size: 17 residues. CDR1 and CDR2 from the germline V gene are SGHRS and YFSETQ. The CDR3 here is CASSLVVSPNPEETQYF. The DNA for the CDR3 is TGCGCCAGCAGCTTGGTAGTTAGTCCTAATCCCGAAGAGACCCAGTACTTC.

This chain connects TRBV18 to TRBJ2-5; D may be TRBD1 (6 bases). The V end was cut by 6 bases, the J end by 5 bases, with 22 bases between. CDR1 is KGHSH and CDR2 is LQKENI in the germline V gene. This CDR3 contains 16 residues. CDR3 sequence: CASSASQGSFIETQYF. CDR3 bases: TGTGCCAGCTCCGCTTCACAGGGCTCTTTTATTGAGACCCAGTACTTC.

V is TRBV7-2 and J is TRBJ1-1, with D hard to call. CDR1 and CDR2 from the germline V gene are SGHTA and FQGNSA. The V and J ends lost 5 bases and 8 bases respectively, with 15 bases between them. The CDR3 sequence is 13 residues long. The CDR3 DNA reads as TGTGCCAGCAGCCCAAGTAGGTACAGCGAAGCTTTCTTT. Amino acids: CASSPSRYSEAFF.

The chain recombines TRBV4-2 with TRBJ2-3; D is possibly TRBD2 (6 bases). This CDR3 comprises 15 residues. The germline CDR1 and CDR2 sequences are LGHNA and YNFKEQ. V was cut by 6 bases and J by 0 bases, with 13 bases left in between. CDR3 nucleotide sequence: TGTGCCAGCAGTCGTCGACTAGACAGCACAGATACGCAGTATTTT. The encoded protein is CASSRRLDSTDTQYF.

The chain is built from TRBV7-9 and TRBJ1-4; D ambiguous. Germline values: CDR1 SEHNR, CDR2 FQNEAQ (reference sequence). This CDR3 region has 16 residues. The ends were cut back, 2 bases at V and 3 bases at J, with 13 bases in the middle. The CDR3 here is CASSLTGNKPNEKLFF. Written as DNA, the CDR3 is TGTGCCAGCAGCTTAACCGGGAACAAACCTAATGAAAAACTGTTTTTT.

The CDR3 coding sequence is TGTGCCAGCAGCTTAGGGGCGGGTGAGCAGTTCTTC. Translation gives CASSLGAGEQFF. The chain is built from TRBV11-3 and TRBJ2-1; tentatively, D is TRBD2 (5 bases). This CDR3 region has 12 residues. The germline V and J ends were trimmed by 1 base and 9 bases, with 7 bases remaining between them. Germline loops: CDR1 SGHNT, CDR2 YENEEA. The complete variable domain, with remaining parts taken from reference TRBV11-3 and TRBJ2-1, reads EAGVVQSPRYKIIEKKQPVAFWCNPISGHNTLYWYLQNLGQGPELLIRYENEEAVDDSQLPKDRFSAERLKGVDSTLKIQPAELGDSAVYLCASSLGAGEQFFGPGTRLTVL.

This clone was detected a few times. The gene calls are TRBV19 and TRBJ1-2; D is possibly TRBD1 (6 bases). Germline CDR1 is LNHDA and CDR2 is SQIVND (reference sequence). V lost 8 bases to trimming and J lost 1 base, with 14 bases between them. The CDR3 sequence is 14 residues long. CDR3 protein: CASRNTGYNYGYTF. The DNA of the CDR3 is TGTGCCAGTCGAAACACAGGGTATAACTATGGCTACACCTTC.

This rearrangement joins TRBV6-1 to TRBJ2-5, with unresolved D. V dropped 7 bases and J dropped 2 bases, with 14 bases sitting between them. The CDR3 runs 14 residues. CDR1 is MNHNS, CDR2 SASEGT, per germline. The CDR3 here is CASTRDGQQETQYF. The CDR3 DNA reads as TGTGCCAGCACTAGAGACGGTCAGCAAGAGACCCAGTACTTC.

The gene calls are TRBV10-2 and TRBJ1-6; TRBD1 matches 10 bases. This CDR3 is 14 amino acids long. Trimming cost V 4 bases and J 8 bases; bases outside gene matches: 2. Germline V lookup: CDR1 WSHSY, CDR2 SAAADI. The CDR3 DNA sequence: TGCGCCAGCAGTGGGACAGGGGGATATTCACCCCTCCACTTT. This codes for CASSGTGGYSPLHF.

This chain joins TRBV7-8 and TRBJ1-1; D might be TRBD1 (5 bases). V was trimmed by 7 bases and J by 5 bases, leaving 17 bases between them. Germline CDR1 and CDR2: SGHVS and FQNEAQ. This CDR3 has 14 amino acids. This CDR3 is CASTLIGTSTEAFF. The CDR3 coding sequence is TGTGCCAGCACACTAATTGGGACTAGTACTGAAGCTTTCTTT.

V is TRBV6-1 and J is TRBJ2-4; D is perhaps TRBD1 (6 bases). The V end was cut by 11 bases, the J end by 5 bases, with 16 bases between. The CDR3 consists of 13 residues. Per germline, CDR1 MNHNS and CDR2 SASEGT. The CDR3 coding sequence is TGTGCCGGGAGAGGGGGTCAAGAAAACATTCAGTACTTC. Amino acids: CAGRGGQENIQYF.